The sequence of this T cell receptor beta chain was determined in a study of blood T cells in healthy people across ages. Alongside a J-beta primer mix, a sample-barcoded 5' primer served in a second PCR lasting about 7 to 11 cycles. One entry per CDR3 protein, called by TCRdb with MiXCR from the 5' RACE reads. The table has around 1,000,000 distinct CDR3 sequences, approximately 38% seen once. Whole-study findings and limits: TCR beta diversity, measured per million T cells, fell in a roughly linear way with age. Diversity figures derived from one million T cells were judged to underestimate the true value.

Of note for this clonotype: What it binds is not known.

The V end lost 5 bases, the J end lost 3 bases, and 14 bases lay between the germline ends. Germline assignment: CDR1 MDHEN and CDR2 SYDVKM. The CDR3 has 15 residues. In each sample, at least 6.5 million PBMCs were isolated. The chain links TRBV28 to TRBJ2-1; D might be TRBD1 or TRBD2, each matching 6 bases. Specimen: blood. This receptor was identified in a man younger than 35 in good health. The CDR3 spells CASSAGRGHYNEQFF. CDR3 nucleotide sequence: TGTGCCAGCAGTGCTGGCCGGGGGCACTACAATGAGCAGTTCTTC.